This T cell receptor beta chain was captured by sequencing in a study of T-cell reconstitution after alpha-beta-depleted transplantation in children. Molecular barcoding with unique molecular identifiers was used for the TCRbeta library. TCRdb recomputed calls from the PCR reads with MiXCR, one row per CDR3 protein. The table shows hundreds of thousands of distinct CDR3 sequences, with more than 9% occurring only once. The CDR3 runs 14 residues. J was trimmed by 10 bases and V by 0 bases; bases with no gene match: 2. Germline-derived CDR1 and CDR2 are SGHRS and YFSETQ. This clonotype was observed at least ten times.

This sequence was found in a human donor who donated a stem cell graft to a child with SCID. This chain joins TRBV5-1 and TRBJ2-1; TRBD2 aligns across 12 bases. Specimen: PBMCs from the stem cell graft donor, collected from the stem cell graft. The CDR3 reads CASSLGLAGDEQFF. CDR3 coding DNA: TGCGCCAGCAGCTTGGGACTAGCGGGGGACGAGCAGTTCTTC.